The clone carrying this T cell receptor (beta chain) was counted at least ten times. The antigen is not known. Stable Graves' hyperthyroidism meant no ophthalmopathy progression within 18 months. With a duration under 2 months, the hyperthyroidism was newly diagnosed in patients aged 18 to 65. This specimen comes from a study of T cells in Graves' hyperthyroidism and ophthalmopathy. RNA transcripts yielded amplified TCR beta CDR3 regions. TCR CDR3 regions were first amplified by RT-PCR with HTBI primers. TCRdb passed the multiplex PCR reads through MiXCR, listing each CDR3 protein once. The sample carries around 690,000 distinct CDR3 sequences, 15% to 20% recorded once. Germline V gene data show CDR1 as MDHEN and CDR2 as SYDVKM. V was pared by 5 bases and J by 4 bases, with 9 bases between. This CDR3 region has 14 residues. General observations from the study: Ophthalmopathy was predicted by the model a median of approximately 6.6 months ahead of onset. Ophthalmopathy was distinguished from stable hyperthyroidism by 13 V-J signatures.

This clonotype was sampled from a man between 50 and 59 years old with Graves' hyperthyroidism. V is TRBV28 and J is TRBJ1-6; tentatively, D is TRBD1 (5 bases). The sequenced sample was blood. Here the CDR3 DNA reads TGTGCCAGCAGTCCTCGACAGTATAATTCACCCCTCCACTTT. This gives the protein CASSPRQYNSPLHF.